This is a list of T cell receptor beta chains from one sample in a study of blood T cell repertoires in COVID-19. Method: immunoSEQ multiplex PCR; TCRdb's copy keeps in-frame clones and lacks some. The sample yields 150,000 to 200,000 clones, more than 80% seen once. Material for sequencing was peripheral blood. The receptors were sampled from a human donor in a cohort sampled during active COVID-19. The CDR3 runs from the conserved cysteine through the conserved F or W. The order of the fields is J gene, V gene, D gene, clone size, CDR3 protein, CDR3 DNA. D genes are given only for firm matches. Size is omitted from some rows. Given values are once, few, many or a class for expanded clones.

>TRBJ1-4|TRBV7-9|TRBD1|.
CASSGPPDRAEKLFF
TGTGCCAGCAGCGGACCTCCCGACAGGGCTGAAAAACTGTTTTTT
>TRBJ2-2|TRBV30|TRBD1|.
CAWRGTGATGELFF
TGTGCCTGGAGAGGAACAGGGGCTACCGGGGAGCTGTTTTTT
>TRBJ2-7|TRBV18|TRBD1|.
CASSPPRTGQSYEQYF
TGTGCCAGCTCACCACCTCGGACAGGTCAATCCTACGAGCAGTACTTC
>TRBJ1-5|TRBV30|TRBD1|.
CAWSVRDRYNQPQHF
TGTGCCTGGAGTGTACGGGACAGGTACAATCAGCCCCAGCATTTT
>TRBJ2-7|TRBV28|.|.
CASSPGPTRPSYEQYF
TGTGCCAGCAGTCCCGGCCCGACACGGCCCTCCTACGAGCAGTACTTC
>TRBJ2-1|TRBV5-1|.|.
CASSLVDEQFF
TGCGCCAGCAGCTTGGTCGATGAGCAGTTCTTC
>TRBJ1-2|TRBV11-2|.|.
CASSLQVGSNGYTF
TGTGCCAGCAGCTTACAGGTCGGCTCCAATGGCTACACCTTC
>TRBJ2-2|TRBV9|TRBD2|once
CASSGLAGGLGGAGELFF
TGTGCCAGCAGCGGACTAGCGGGGGGGCTCGGCGGCGCCGGGGAGCTGTTTTTT
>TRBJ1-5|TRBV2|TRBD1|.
CASSPTGSNQPQHF
TGTGCCAGCAGTCCGACAGGGAGCAATCAGCCCCAGCATTTT
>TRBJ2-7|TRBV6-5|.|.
CASTLDGAATTGQYF
TGTGCCAGCACCTTAGACGGAGCCGCCACTACGGGGCAGTACTTC
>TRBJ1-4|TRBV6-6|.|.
CASSYSIGGEGEKLFF
TGTGCCAGCAGTTACTCGATAGGGGGGGAAGGGGAAAAACTGTTTTTT
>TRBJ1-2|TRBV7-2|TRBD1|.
CASSSGTGLGYTF
TGTGCCAGCAGCTCCGGGACAGGGCTTGGCTACACCTTC
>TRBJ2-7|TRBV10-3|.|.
CAIISDSGPDYEQYF
TGTGCCATCATCTCGGACAGCGGCCCGGACTACGAGCAGTACTTC
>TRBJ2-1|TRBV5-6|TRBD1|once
CASRPTPAGGGNEQFF
TGTGCCAGCAGACCCACCCCGGCAGGGGGTGGAAATGAGCAGTTCTTC
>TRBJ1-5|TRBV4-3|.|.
CASSQDGAGPQPQHF
TGCGCCAGCAGCCAAGATGGGGCAGGCCCACAGCCCCAGCATTTT
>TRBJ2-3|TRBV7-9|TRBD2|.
CATPGERGGFTDTQYF
TGTGCCACCCCGGGGGAACGGGGGGGATTCACAGATACGCAGTATTTT
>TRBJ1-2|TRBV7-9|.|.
CASSPGARSSYTF
TGTGCCAGCAGCCCAGGGGCACGGAGTAGCTACACCTTC
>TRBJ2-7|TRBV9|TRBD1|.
CASSVAGTGVYEQYF
TGTGCCAGCAGCGTAGCCGGGACAGGGGTTTACGAGCAGTACTTC
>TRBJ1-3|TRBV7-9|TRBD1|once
CASSFGQGTNTIYF
TGTGCCAGCAGTTTTGGACAGGGGACCAACACCATATATTTT
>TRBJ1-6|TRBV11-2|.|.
CASHRSSYNSPLHF
TGTGCCAGCCATAGGAGCTCCTATAATTCACCCCTCCACTTT
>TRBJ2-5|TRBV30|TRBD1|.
CACPTLTGRETQYF
TGTGCCTGCCCGACCCTGACAGGGCGCGAGACCCAGTACTTC
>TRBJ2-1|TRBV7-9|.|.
CASDFGSPYEQFF
TGTGCCAGCGACTTCGGGAGTCCGTATGAGCAGTTCTTC
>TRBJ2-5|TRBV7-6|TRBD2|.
CASSSGISTSAQETQYF
TGTGCCAGCAGCTCCGGGATCTCGACTAGCGCCCAAGAGACCCAGTACTTC
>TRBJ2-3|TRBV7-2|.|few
CASSYTTKWAQYF
TGTGCCAGCAGTTACACTACTAAGTGGGCGCAGTATTTT
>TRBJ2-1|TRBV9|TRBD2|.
CASSETSGVYNEQFF
TGTGCCAGCAGTGAAACTAGCGGGGTGTACAATGAGCAGTTCTTC
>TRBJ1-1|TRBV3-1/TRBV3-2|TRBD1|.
CASSQQGVTEAFF
TGTGCCAGCAGCCAACAGGGGGTCACTGAAGCTTTCTTT
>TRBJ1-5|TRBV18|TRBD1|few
CASSLDRVGQPQHF
TGTGCCAGCTCCCTAGACAGGGTTGGACAGCCCCAGCATTTT
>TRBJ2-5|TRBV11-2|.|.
CASSLESGSLATQYF
TGTGCCAGCAGCTTAGAGTCAGGTAGTCTCGCGACCCAGTACTTC
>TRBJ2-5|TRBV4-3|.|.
CASSQELRQETQYF
TGCGCCAGCAGCCAAGAGTTACGGCAAGAGACCCAGTACTTC
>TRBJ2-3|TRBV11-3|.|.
CASRDSSTDTQYF
TGTGCCAGCCGGGACTCTAGCACAGATACGCAGTATTTT
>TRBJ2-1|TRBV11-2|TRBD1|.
CASSTGLDRGYNEQFF
TGTGCCAGCAGCACAGGGTTGGACAGGGGGTACAATGAGCAGTTCTTC
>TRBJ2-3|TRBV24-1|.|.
CATSSRFASTDTQYF
TGTGCCACCAGTTCCAGGTTCGCTAGCACAGATACGCAGTATTTT
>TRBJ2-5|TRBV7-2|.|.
CASSLVRGLQETQYF
TGTGCCAGCAGCTTAGTACGGGGGTTACAAGAGACCCAGTACTTC